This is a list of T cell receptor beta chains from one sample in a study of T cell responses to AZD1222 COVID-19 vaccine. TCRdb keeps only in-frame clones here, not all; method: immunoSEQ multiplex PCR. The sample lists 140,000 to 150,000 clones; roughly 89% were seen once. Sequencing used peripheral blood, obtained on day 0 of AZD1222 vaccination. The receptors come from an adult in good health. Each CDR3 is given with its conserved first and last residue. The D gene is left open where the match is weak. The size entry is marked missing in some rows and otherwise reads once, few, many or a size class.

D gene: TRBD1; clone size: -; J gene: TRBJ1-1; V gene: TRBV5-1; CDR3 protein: CASSLRPGQGLEAFF; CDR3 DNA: TGCGCCAGCAGCTTGAGGCCGGGACAGGGCCTTGAAGCTTTCTTT
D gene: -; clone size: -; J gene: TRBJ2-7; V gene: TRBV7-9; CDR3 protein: CASSLQSYYEQYF; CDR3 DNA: TGTGCCAGCAGCTTACAGTCCTACTACGAGCAGTACTTC
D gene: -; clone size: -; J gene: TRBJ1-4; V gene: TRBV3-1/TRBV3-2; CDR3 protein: CASSQGVTNEKLFF; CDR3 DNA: TGTGCCAGCAGCCAGGGGGTTACTAATGAAAAACTGTTTTTT
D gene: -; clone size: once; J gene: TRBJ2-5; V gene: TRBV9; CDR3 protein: CASSPGFSFEETQYF; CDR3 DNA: TGTGCCAGCAGCCCAGGCTTCAGCTTCGAAGAGACCCAGTACTTC
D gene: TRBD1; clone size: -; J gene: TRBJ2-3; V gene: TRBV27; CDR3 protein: CASSLVGSWTGVSDTQYF; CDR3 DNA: TGTGCCAGCAGTTTAGTAGGCTCCTGGACAGGTGTTTCAGATACGCAGTATTTT
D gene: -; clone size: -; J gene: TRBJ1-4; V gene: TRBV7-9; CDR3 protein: CASSAPVSEKLFF; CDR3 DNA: TGTGCCAGCAGCGCGCCCGTCTCGGAAAAACTGTTTTTT
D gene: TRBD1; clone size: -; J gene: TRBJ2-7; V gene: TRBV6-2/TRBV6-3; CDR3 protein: CASSYSISQGAYEQYF; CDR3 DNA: TGTGCCAGCAGTTACTCGATATCACAGGGGGCCTACGAGCAGTACTTC
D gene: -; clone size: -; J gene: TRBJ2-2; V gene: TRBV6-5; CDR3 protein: CASSYQPRGTGELFF; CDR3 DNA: TGTGCCAGCAGTTACCAACCCCGGGGTACCGGGGAGCTGTTTTTT
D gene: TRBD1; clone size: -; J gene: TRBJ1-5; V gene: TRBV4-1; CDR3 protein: CASSQGQGNQPQHF; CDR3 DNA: TGCGCCAGCAGCCAAGGACAGGGTAATCAGCCCCAGCATTTT
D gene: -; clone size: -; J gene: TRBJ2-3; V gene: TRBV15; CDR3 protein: CATSRVSGSTDTQYF; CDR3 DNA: TGTGCCACCAGCAGAGTCAGCGGTAGCACAGATACGCAGTATTTT
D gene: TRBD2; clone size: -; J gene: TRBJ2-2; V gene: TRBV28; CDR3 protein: CASIVGGTSSGELFF; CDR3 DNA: TGTGCCAGCATCGTGGGCGGGACTAGCTCGGGGGAGCTGTTTTTT
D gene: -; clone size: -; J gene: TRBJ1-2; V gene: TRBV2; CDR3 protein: CASSVTKEGGYTF; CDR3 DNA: TGTGCCAGCAGTGTTACAAAAGAAGGTGGCTACACCTTC
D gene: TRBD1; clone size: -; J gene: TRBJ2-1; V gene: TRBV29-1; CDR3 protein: CSVGGPGQGSYNEQFF; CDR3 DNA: TGCAGCGTTGGCGGGCCGGGACAGGGTTCCTACAATGAGCAGTTCTTC
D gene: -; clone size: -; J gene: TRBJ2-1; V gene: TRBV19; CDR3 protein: CASSPPRREWYNEQFF; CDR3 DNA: TGTGCCAGTAGTCCTCCCAGGAGGGAATGGTACAATGAGCAGTTCTTC
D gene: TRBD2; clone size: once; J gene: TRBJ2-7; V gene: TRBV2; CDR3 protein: CASRASGDEQYF; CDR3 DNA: TGTGCCAGCAGAGCTAGCGGGGACGAGCAGTACTTC
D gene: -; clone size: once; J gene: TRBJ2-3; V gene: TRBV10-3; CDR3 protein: CAIRTRDSTDTQYF; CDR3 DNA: TGTGCCATCAGGACCCGGGATTCCACAGATACGCAGTATTTT
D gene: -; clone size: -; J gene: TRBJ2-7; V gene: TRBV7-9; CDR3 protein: CASSSAVGVLSYEQYF; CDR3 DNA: TGTGCCAGCAGCTCAGCTGTGGGAGTTTTGTCCTACGAGCAGTACTTC
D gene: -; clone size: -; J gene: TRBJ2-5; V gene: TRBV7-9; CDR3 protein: CASCPSTNYQETQYF; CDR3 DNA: TGTGCCAGTTGCCCCAGTACGAACTACCAAGAGACCCAGTACTTC
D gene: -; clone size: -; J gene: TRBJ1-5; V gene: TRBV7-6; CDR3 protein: CASSLGGSRGFGQPQHF; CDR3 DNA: TGTGCCAGCAGCTTAGGAGGGTCACGGGGCTTCGGTCAGCCCCAGCATTTT
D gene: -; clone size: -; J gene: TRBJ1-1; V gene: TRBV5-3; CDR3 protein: CARSLFMAEQLGAFF; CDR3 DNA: TGTGCCAGAAGCTTGTTCATGGCAGAACAATTGGGAGCTTTCTTT
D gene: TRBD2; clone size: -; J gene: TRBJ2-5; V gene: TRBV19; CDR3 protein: CASTRRGLVSETQYF; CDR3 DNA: TGTGCCAGTACCAGACGAGGACTAGTTTCGGAGACCCAGTACTTC
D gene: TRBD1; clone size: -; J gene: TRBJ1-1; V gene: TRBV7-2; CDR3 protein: CASSSQGAQTEAFF; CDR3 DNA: TGTGCCAGCAGCTCCCAGGGGGCTCAGACTGAAGCTTTCTTT